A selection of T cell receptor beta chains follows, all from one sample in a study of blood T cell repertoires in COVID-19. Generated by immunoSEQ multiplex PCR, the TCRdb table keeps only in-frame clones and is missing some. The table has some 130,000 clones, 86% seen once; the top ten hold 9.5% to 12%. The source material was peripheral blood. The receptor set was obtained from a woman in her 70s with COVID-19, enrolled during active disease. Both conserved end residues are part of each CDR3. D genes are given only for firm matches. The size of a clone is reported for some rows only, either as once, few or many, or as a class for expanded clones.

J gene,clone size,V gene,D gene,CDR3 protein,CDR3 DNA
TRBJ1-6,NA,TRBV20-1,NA,CSAKGNSPLHF,TGCAGTGCTAAGGGGAATTCACCCCTCCACTTT
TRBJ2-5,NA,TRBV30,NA,CAWSDRAKTQYF,TGTGCCTGGAGTGACAGGGCCAAGACCCAGTACTTC
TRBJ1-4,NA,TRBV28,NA,CASRRTVREGEKLFF,TGTGCCAGCAGGAGGACAGTTAGGGAGGGCGAAAAACTGTTTTTT
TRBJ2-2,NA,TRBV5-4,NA,CASSLTYSHGGELFF,TGTGCCAGCAGCTTGACGTACTCCCACGGCGGGGAGCTGTTTTTT
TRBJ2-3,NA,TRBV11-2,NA,CASSLASLGGTQYF,TGTGCCAGCAGCTTAGCCAGCTTAGGGGGTACGCAGTATTTT
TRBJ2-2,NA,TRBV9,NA,CASSVGSANTGELFF,TGTGCCAGCAGCGTAGGGTCGGCGAACACCGGGGAGCTGTTTTTT
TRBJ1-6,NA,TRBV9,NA,CASSMGQGNSPLHF,TGTGCCAGCAGCATGGGGCAGGGGAATTCACCCCTCCACTTT
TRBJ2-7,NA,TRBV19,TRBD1,CASSIAQGAPKTYTYEQYF,TGTGCCAGTAGTATAGCACAGGGGGCACCGAAAACATACACCTACGAGCAGTACTTC
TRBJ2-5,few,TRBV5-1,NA,CASSSTGYQETQYF,TGCGCCAGCAGCTCCACAGGGTACCAAGAGACCCAGTACTTC
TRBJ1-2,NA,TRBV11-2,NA,CASSPFLAGYGYTF,TGTGCCAGCAGCCCATTTCTAGCGGGATATGGCTACACCTTC
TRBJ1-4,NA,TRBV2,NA,CASRGSRSTNEKLFF,TGTGCCAGCAGGGGCAGTAGATCAACTAATGAAAAACTGTTTTTT
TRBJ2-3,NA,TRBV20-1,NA,CSASIEGRGTDTQYF,TGCAGTGCTAGTATCGAGGGTCGGGGCACAGATACGCAGTATTTT
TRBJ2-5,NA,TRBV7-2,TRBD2,CASTWYGGGLQKETQYF,TGTGCCAGCACCTGGTACGGGGGGGGGCTCCAGAAAGAGACCCAGTACTTC
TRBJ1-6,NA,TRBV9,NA,CASSSSEGRKNSPLHF,TGTGCCAGCAGCTCCAGCGAGGGTAGGAAAAATTCACCCCTCCACTTT
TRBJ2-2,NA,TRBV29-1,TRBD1,CTGQANTGELFF,TGCACCGGACAGGCGAACACCGGGGAGCTGTTTTTT
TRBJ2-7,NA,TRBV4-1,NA,CASSQRPRSYEQYF,TGCGCCAGCAGCCAGCGCCCCCGCTCCTACGAGCAGTACTTC
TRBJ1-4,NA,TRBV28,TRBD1,CATRQGWEKLFF,TGTGCCACCCGACAGGGGTGGGAAAAACTGTTTTTT
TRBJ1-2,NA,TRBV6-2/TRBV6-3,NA,CASSEGRGDGYTF,TGTGCCAGCAGCGAGGGGAGGGGAGATGGCTACACCTTC
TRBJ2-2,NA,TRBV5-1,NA,CASSSAQNTGELFF,TGCGCCAGCAGCTCTGCACAGAACACCGGGGAGCTGTTTTTT
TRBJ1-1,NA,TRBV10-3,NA,CAISEVVRVTEAFF,TGTGCCATCAGTGAGGTAGTGAGGGTAACTGAAGCTTTCTTT
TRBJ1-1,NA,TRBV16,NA,CASSRWQNTEAFF,TGTGCCAGCAGCCGTTGGCAGAACACTGAAGCTTTCTTT
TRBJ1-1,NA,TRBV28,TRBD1,CASTDAGGTDTEAFF,TGTGCCAGCACCGACGCAGGGGGGACAGACACTGAAGCTTTCTTT
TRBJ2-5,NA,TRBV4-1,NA,CASSQGGRGLEETQYF,TGCGCCAGCAGCCAAGGGGGGCGGGGGCTCGAGGAGACCCAGTACTTC
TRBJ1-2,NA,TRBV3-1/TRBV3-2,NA,CASSQEGARVLYGYTF,TGTGCCAGCAGCCAAGAAGGGGCCAGGGTGTTGTATGGCTACACCTTC
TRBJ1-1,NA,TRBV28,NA,CASSSTGWGRNTEAFF,TGTGCCAGCAGTTCAACAGGGTGGGGTCGGAACACTGAAGCTTTCTTT
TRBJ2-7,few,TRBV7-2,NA,CASSDRYEQYF,TGTGCCAGCAGCGACAGATACGAGCAGTACTTC
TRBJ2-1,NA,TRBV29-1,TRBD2,CSVHLTSESYNEQFF,TGCAGCGTTCACCTTACTAGCGAATCCTACAATGAGCAGTTCTTC
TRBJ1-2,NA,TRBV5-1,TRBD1,CASSFRTGGASRYTF,TGCGCCAGCAGCTTCCGGACAGGGGGCGCGTCCCGCTACACCTTC
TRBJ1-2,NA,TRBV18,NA,CASSPLPDSGVYGYTF,TGTGCCAGCTCACCACTCCCCGACTCGGGAGTTTATGGCTACACCTTC
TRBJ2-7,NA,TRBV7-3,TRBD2,CASSLGPIAGGKYEQYF,TGTGCCAGCAGCTTAGGGCCCATCGCGGGGGGAAAGTACGAGCAGTACTTC
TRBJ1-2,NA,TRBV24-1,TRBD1,CATSDSGTARYGYTF,TGTGCCACCAGTGATTCCGGGACAGCGCGCTATGGCTACACCTTC
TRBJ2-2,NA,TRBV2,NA,CASSEARGQRPGRRNTGELFF,TGTGCCAGCAGTGAAGCGCGTGGACAAAGACCCGGAAGACGTAACACCGGGGAGCTGTTTTTT
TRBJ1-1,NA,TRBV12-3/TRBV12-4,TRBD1,CASSLQGVTEAFF,TGTGCCAGCAGCCTACAGGGGGTCACTGAAGCTTTCTTT
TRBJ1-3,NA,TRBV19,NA,CASSILGAGNTIYF,TGTGCCAGTAGTATCCTAGGGGCTGGAAACACCATATATTTT
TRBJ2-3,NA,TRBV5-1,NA,CASSLFSPGDGDTQYF,TGCGCCAGCAGCTTGTTTTCCCCGGGGGACGGAGATACGCAGTATTTT
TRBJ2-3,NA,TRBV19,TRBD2,CASNDLGRAGGSDTQYF,TGTGCCAGTAACGACCTGGGCCGAGCGGGGGGCTCGGATACGCAGTATTTT
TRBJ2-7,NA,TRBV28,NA,CASFEATGKSYEQYF,TGTGCCAGCTTTGAAGCAACAGGGAAATCCTACGAGCAGTACTTC
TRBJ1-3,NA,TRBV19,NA,CASSIDGGISSGNTIYF,TGTGCCAGTAGTATAGATGGAGGGATCAGCTCTGGAAACACCATATATTTT
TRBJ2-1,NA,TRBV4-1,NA,CASSHLDSYNEQFF,TGCGCCAGCAGCCACCTAGACAGTTACAATGAGCAGTTCTTC
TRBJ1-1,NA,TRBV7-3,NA,CASSLAGSVTEAFF,TGTGCCAGCAGCTTAGCAGGGTCAGTCACTGAAGCTTTCTTT
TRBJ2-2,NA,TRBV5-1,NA,CASSLEGARSTGELFF,TGCGCCAGCAGCTTGGAAGGAGCGCGAAGTACCGGGGAGCTGTTTTTT
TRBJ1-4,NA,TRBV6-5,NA,CASNSSGVGNEKLFF,TGTGCCAGCAATAGCTCCGGGGTGGGTAATGAAAAACTGTTTTTT
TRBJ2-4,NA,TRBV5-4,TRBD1,CASSWGQGTNIQYF,TGTGCCAGCAGCTGGGGACAGGGAACAAACATTCAGTACTTC
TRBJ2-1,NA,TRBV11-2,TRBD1,CASSLTGAPYNEQFF,TGTGCCAGCAGCTTAACAGGGGCCCCATACAATGAGCAGTTCTTC
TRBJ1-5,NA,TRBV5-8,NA,CASSLQGGVLGEPQHF,TGTGCCAGCAGCTTGCAGGGAGGGGTACTAGGGGAGCCCCAGCATTTT
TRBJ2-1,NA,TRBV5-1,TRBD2,CASSLLAGDHNEQFF,TGCGCCAGCAGTCTATTGGCGGGGGACCACAATGAGCAGTTCTTC
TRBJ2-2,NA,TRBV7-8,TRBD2,CASSKGLLNTGELFF,TGTGCCAGCAGCAAGGGACTACTGAACACCGGGGAGCTGTTTTTT
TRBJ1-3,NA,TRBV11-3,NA,CASSLDSGNGNTIYF,TGTGCCAGCAGCTTAGATTCAGGGAACGGAAACACCATATATTTT
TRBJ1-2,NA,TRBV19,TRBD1,CASSPGQGFHYGYTF,TGTGCCAGTAGCCCCGGACAGGGGTTCCACTATGGCTACACCTTC
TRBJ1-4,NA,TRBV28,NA,CAVGPDTNEKLFF,TGTGCCGTGGGGCCCGACACGAATGAAAAACTGTTTTTT
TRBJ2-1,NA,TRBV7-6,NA,CASSLTRPGLSYNEQFF,TGTGCCAGCAGCTTAACCCGTCCGGGTCTCTCCTACAATGAGCAGTTCTTC
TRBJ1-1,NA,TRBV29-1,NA,CSVEDRRRDTEAFF,TGCAGCGTTGAAGACCGGAGACGGGACACTGAAGCTTTCTTT
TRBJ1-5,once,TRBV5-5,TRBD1,CASSLGQGAKFGQPQHF,TGTGCCAGCAGCTTGGGGCAGGGGGCCAAATTCGGCCAGCCCCAGCATTTT
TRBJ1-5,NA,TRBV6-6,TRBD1,CASSPDRGFRQPQHF,TGTGCCAGCAGCCCGGACAGGGGGTTCCGTCAGCCCCAGCATTTT
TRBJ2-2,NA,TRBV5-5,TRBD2,CASSPLSGDRSGELFF,TGTGCCAGCAGCCCACTAAGCGGGGATCGGTCAGGGGAGCTGTTTTTT
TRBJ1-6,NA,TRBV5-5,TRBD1,CASSLQGVFNSPLHF,TGTGCCAGCAGCTTACAGGGGGTTTTTAATTCACCCCTCCACTTT